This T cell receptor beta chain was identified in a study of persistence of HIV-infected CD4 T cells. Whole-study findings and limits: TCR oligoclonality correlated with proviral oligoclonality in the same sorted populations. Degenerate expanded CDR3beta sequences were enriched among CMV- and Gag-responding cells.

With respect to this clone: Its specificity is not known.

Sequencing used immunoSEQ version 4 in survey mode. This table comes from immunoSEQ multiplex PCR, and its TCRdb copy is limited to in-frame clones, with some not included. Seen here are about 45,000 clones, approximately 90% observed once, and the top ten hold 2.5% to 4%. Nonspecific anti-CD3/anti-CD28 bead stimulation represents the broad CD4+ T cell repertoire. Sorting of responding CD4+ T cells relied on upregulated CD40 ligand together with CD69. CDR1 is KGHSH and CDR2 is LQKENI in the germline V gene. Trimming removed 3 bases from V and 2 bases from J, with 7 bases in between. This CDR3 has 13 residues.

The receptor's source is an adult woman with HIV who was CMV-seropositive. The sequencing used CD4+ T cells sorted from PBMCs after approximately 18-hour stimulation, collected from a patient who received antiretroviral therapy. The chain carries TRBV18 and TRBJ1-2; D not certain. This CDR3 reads CASSPGSNYGYTF. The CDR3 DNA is TGTGCCAGCTCACCGGGCTCAAACTATGGCTACACCTTC.